This T cell receptor beta chain was identified in a study of blood T cells in healthy people across ages. Points from the study as a whole: PBMCs that were unsorted prevented a conclusive naive versus antigen-experienced comparison. Among T cells, TCR beta diversity per million cells dropped roughly linearly as age rose.

This clonotype turned up a few times. What it binds is not known. A second PCR, run for about 6 to 11 cycles, used a sample-barcoded 5' primer plus a J-beta primer mix. The template-switch adaptor was a 5' adaptor with 12 random nucleotides. It tagged each cDNA molecule. TCRdb redid the calling of the 5' RACE reads with MiXCR, one entry per CDR3 protein. The sample has around 580,000 distinct CDR3 sequences; about 45% are singletons. V lost 1 base to trimming and J lost 1 base, with 11 bases between them. The CDR3 spans 15 residues. Germline CDR1 and CDR2: MGHRA and YSYEKL. The sequence was collected from a man of 80 years or more in good health. The chain is built from TRBV4-1 and TRBJ2-7; D unclear. Sample: blood. The chain's CDR3 is CASSQGSARSYEQYF. The DNA of the CDR3 is TGCGCCAGCAGCCAAGGTAGTGCTAGATCCTACGAGCAGTACTTC.